The text below deals with one TCR beta chain. The data stem from a study of CD8 T cells in Susac syndrome. V lost 3 bases to trimming and J lost 8 bases, with 11 bases between them. The CDR3 loop spans 13 amino acids. Germline-derived CDR1 and CDR2 are SNHLY and FYNNEI. CD8+ and CD4+ T cells from blood underwent TCR beta sequencing, which was carried out in a high-throughput format. The CD8+ and CD4+ T cells were isolated magnetically using a negative isolation approach, whereas the TEMRA cells were enriched by FACS. Random hexamers served to reverse transcribe roughly 0.45 to 1 ug RNA. The CDR3 of TCR beta was amplified by immunoSEQ multiplex PCR across 54 Vbeta and 13 Jbeta. TCRdb re-derived calls from the immunoSEQ multiplex PCR reads in MiXCR, one entry per CDR3 protein. The sample has about 210,000 distinct CDR3 sequences; 95% are singletons.

Input material: CD4+ T cells from PBMCs. The chain couples TRBV2 to TRBJ2-1; the D is unclear. The receptor was isolated from a human donor with multiple sclerosis. CDR3 coding DNA: TGTGCCAGCAGTGACCCATGGGCCGATGAGCAGTTCTTC. This sequence encodes CASSDPWADEQFF.